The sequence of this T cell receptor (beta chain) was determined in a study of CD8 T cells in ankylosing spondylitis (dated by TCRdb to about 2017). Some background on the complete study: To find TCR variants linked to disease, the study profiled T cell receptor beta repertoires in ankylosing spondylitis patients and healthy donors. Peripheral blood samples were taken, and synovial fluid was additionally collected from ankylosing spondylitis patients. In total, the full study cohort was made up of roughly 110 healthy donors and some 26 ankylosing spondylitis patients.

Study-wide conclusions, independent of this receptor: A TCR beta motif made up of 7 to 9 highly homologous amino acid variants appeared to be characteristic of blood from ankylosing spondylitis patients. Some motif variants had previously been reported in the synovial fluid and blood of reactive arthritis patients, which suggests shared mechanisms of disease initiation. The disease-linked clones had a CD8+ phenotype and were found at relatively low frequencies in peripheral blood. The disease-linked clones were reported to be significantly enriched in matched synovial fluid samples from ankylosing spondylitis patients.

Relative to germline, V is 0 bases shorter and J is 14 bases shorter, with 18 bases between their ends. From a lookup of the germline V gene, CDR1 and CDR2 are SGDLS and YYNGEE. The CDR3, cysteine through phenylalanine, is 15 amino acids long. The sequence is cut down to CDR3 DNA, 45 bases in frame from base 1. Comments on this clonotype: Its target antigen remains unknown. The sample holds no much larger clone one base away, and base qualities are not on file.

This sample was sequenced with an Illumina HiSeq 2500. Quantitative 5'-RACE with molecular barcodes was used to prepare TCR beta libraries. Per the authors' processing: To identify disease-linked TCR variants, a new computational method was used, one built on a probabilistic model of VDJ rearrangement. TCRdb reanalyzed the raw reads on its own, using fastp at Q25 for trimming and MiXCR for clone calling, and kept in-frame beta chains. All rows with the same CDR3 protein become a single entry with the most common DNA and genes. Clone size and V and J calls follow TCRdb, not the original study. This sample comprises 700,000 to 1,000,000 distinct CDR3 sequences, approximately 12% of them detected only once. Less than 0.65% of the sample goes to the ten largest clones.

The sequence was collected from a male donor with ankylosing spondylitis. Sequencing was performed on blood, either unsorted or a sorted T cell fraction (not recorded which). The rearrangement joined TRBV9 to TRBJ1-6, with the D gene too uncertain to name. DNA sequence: TGTGCCAGCAGCGTAGACCAGCCGCCCACTTCGGCCCTCCACTTT. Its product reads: CASSVDQPPTSALHF.